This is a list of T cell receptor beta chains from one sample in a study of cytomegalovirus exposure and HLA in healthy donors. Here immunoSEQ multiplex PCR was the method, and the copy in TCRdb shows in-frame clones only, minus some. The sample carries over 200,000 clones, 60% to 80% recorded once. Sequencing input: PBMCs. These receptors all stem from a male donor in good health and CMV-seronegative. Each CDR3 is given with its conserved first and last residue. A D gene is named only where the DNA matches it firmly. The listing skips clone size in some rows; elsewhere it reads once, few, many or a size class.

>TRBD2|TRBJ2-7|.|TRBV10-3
TGTGCCATCAGTGAGTGGCGGGAGAGTTACGAGCAGTACTTC
CAISEWRESYEQYF
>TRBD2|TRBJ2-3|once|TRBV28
TGTGCCAGCAGTTTACTGACTAGCGCAAGCACAGATACGCAGTATTTT
CASSLLTSASTDTQYF
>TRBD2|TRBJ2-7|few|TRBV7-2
TGTGCCAGCAGCTTAGTCGGGGGGAAATACGAGCAGTACTTC
CASSLVGGKYEQYF
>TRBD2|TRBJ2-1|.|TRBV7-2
TGTGCCAGCAGCTTAGGCCTAGCGGCTAATAATGAGCAGTTCTTC
CASSLGLAANNEQFF
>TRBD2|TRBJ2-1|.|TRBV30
TGTGCCTGGAGTGAGGGACTAGCGGGAGGGAAGCAGTTCTTC
CAWSEGLAGGKQFF
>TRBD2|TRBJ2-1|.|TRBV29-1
TGCAGCGTTGACAAGCGGGACTCCTACAATGAGCAGTTCTTC
CSVDKRDSYNEQFF
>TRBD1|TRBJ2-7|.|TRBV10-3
TGTGCCATCAGTGAGACTCTACGAGGGAGACAGGGTAGATCCTACGAGCAGTACTTC
CAISETLRGRQGRSYEQYF
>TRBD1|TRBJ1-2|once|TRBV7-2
TGTGCCAGCAGCTTAGGGACAGGGGGCGGTGGCTACACCTTC
CASSLGTGGGGYTF
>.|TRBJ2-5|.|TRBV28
TGTGCCAGCAGTTCAGCGGGCCAGGGGGGAGAGACCCAGTACTTC
CASSSAGQGGETQYF
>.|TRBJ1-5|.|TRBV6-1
TGTGCCAGCAGTGAGAGTTCCCAGGGTAGCAATCAGCCCCAGCATTTT
CASSESSQGSNQPQHF
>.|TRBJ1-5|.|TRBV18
TGTGCCAGCTCACCACGGAAGGGGGAGCCCCAGCATTTT
CASSPRKGEPQHF
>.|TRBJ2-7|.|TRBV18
TGTGCCAGCTCACCTAGAACAGCTGTCTACGAGCAGTACTTC
CASSPRTAVYEQYF
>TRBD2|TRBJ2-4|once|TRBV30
TGTGCCTGGAGCCCACGGGGGGGCGAAAACATTCAGTACTTC
CAWSPRGGENIQYF
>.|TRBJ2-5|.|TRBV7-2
TGTGCCAGCAGCTTAGGTTGGGGAGGGACCCAGTACTTC
CASSLGWGGTQYF
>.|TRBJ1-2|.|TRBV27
TGTGCCAGCAGTTTGGCGGGGCACTATGGCTACACCTTC
CASSLAGHYGYTF